The TCR beta chain under discussion was sequenced for a study of T cell responses to AZD1222 COVID-19 vaccine. Germline CDR1 and CDR2: MGHRA and YSYEKL. There are 18 residues in the CDR3. V shed 1 base and J shed 1 base, with 19 bases lying between them. Libraries were prepared by immunoSEQ multiplex PCR; TCRdb keeps only in-frame clonotypes and omits some of them. The sample lists approximately 220,000 clones, about 93% occurring once. Whole-study results and caveats: Donors were largely white British and mainly female; clonal diversity was possibly underestimated. Seropositive at baseline were only a handful of AZD1222 recipients.

For this clone: Its matching antigen is unknown.

Sequencing used peripheral blood, obtained on day 0 of MenACWY control vaccination. The V call is TRBV4-1, the J call TRBJ1-1; no clear D. The clonotype originates from an adult in good health. CDR3 bases: TGCGCCAGCAGCCAAGGGACGGCGACTCTATCGTGGAACACTGAAGCTTTCTTT. This translates into CASSQGTATLSWNTEAFF.